This T cell receptor (beta chain) was sequenced during a study of human T cells and chemical hapten exposure. This sample's time point: pre-sensitization, week 0. Treatment denoted: therapeutic diphenylcyclopropenone sensitization with weekly scalp DPC. TCRdb re-called the RACE reads with MiXCR, one entry per CDR3 protein. The data contain about 80,000 distinct CDR3 sequences, 12% to 15% of them singletons. This CDR3 spans 17 amino acids. The germline gives CDR1 KGHSH, CDR2 LQKENI. V trimming: 7 bases; J trimming: 0 bases; junction bases outside the gene matches: 12. The chain joins TRBV18 to TRBJ2-1; 7 nucleotides align to TRBD2. The sequencing used whole blood, collected in connection with sensitization to the hapten diphenylcyclopropenone (DPC). The TCR was taken from a woman in her forties or fifties with alopecia areata. Some clones in this sample may be carry-over from other donors' samples. The CDR3 DNA is TGTGCCAGCTTACAGAGAAGCGGGATACGCTCCTACAATGAGCAGTTCTTC. Amino acid sequence: CASLQRSGIRSYNEQFF.